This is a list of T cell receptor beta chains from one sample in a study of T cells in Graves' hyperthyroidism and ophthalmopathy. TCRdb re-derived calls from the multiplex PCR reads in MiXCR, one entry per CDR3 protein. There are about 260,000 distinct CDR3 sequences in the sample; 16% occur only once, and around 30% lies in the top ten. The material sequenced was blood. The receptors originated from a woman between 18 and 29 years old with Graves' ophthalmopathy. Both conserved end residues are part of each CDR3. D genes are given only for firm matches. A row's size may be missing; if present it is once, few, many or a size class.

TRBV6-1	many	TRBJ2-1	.	TGTGCCAGCTATATCCCCCTCGGGACAAGGATAGTCGATGAGCAGTTCTTC	CASYIPLGTRIVDEQFF
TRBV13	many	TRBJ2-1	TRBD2	TGTGCCAGCAGCTTTGGGACTAGCGGGGCAAACAATGAGCAGTTCTTC	CASSFGTSGANNEQFF
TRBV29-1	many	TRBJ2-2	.	TGCAGCGTTGGCGGGATGTACACCGGGGAGCTGTTTTTT	CSVGGMYTGELFF
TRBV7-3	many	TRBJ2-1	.	TGTGCCAGCAGCTTAGGGGGGGCCACCTACAATGAGCAGTTCTTC	CASSLGGATYNEQFF
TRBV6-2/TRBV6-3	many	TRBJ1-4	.	TGTGCCAGCAGTTACTCGAGAAGGGGGGTGAAACTGTTTTTT	CASSYSRRGVKLFF
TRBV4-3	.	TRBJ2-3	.	TGCGCCAGCAGCCAGGCCCCTAGCGGCACAGATACGCAGTATTTT	CASSQAPSGTDTQYF
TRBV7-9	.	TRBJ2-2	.	TGTGCCAGCAGCTTAGCTCGAGGGCCGGGGACCGGGGAGCTGTTTTTT	CASSLARGPGTGELFF
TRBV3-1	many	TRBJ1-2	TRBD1	TGTGCCAGCACCCGGACAGGGTATGGCTACACCTTC	CASTRTGYGYTF
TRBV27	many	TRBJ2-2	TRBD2	TGTGCCAGCAGTCTACTAGCGGCGACGATGGTCGGGGAGCTGTTTTTT	CASSLLAATMVGELFF
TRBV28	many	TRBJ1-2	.	TGTGCCAGCAGCCAGATCCGGGCAGGTGGCTACACCTTC	CASSQIRAGGYTF
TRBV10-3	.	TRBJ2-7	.	TGTGCCACCGGAAATCTCAGGACGGGTACCTACGAGCAGTACTTC	CATGNLRTGTYEQYF
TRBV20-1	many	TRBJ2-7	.	TGCAGTGCTAGCTATGTCAGGGGCGAGCAGTACTTC	CSASYVRGEQYF
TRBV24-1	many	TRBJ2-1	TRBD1	TGTGCCACCCGGGACAGACCCTACAATGAGCAGTTCTTC	CATRDRPYNEQFF
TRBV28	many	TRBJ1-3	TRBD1	TGTGCCAGCAGCTTTCCGGGACAGATCTCTGGAAACACCATATATTTT	CASSFPGQISGNTIYF
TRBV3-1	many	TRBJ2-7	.	TGTGCCAGCAGCCAAGGGCCTCGTTCCTACGAGCAGTACTTC	CASSQGPRSYEQYF
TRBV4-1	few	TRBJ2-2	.	TGCGCCAGCAGCCAAGATTTAGGGGGGGGTACCGGGGAGCTGTTTTTT	CASSQDLGGGTGELFF